This T cell receptor beta chain was recovered during a study of T cells after yellow fever vaccination. Looked up from germline, CDR1 is DFQATT and CDR2 is SNEGSKA (reference sequence). The CDR3 spans 14 residues. Via MiXCR, TCRdb re-called the 5' RACE reads, giving one row per CDR3 protein. The sample contains 200,000 to 300,000 distinct CDR3 sequences, roughly 7.2% of which appear only once. This sequence was found in a man aged 25 to 40 who received the YFV17D yellow fever vaccine. The rearrangement links TRBV20-1 to TRBJ2-3; D is unclear. Sequenced here: CD4+ T cells sorted from PBMCs, sampled 15 days after the yellow fever booster vaccination. This chain's CDR3 is CSPLSGPNTDTQYF. Written as DNA, the CDR3 is TGCAGCCCCCTAAGTGGCCCAAACACAGATACGCAGTATTTT.